What follows describes a single T cell receptor (beta chain). Its antigen is unknown. It has no much larger one-base neighbor in the sample; base qualities were not kept. The data originate from a study of blood T cell repertoires in COVID-19 (TCRdb year 2020). Notes on the research overall: Collaborator samples came from the United States, Italy and Spain and covered acute and convalescent phases of COVID-19. The prospective study material was composed of cDNA or gDNA derived from T cells, B-cell-depleted T cells, or PBMCs. Subjects who had been exposed to COVID-19, were actively infected with it, or had recovered from it provided the deeply sampled blood TCRbeta repertoires that made up the dataset. A freely available public database, intended as a resource for researchers studying the immune response to SARS-CoV-2, is where the repertoires were released. Samples were obtained from the ongoing ImmuneRACE study (first 160 participants) and from 950 to 1,500 subjects provided by 6 global collaborators. Sample metadata almost always included a de-identified subject ID, COVID-19 status, age in years and sex. Where available, HLA class I and class II types were obtained from metadata supplied by the sample provider rather than from assay-based typing.

TCRbeta CDR3 regions were amplified from genomic DNA by means of the immunoSEQ Assay, a bias-controlled multiplex PCR. In the original analysis: The number of nucleated cells in each sample was estimated from the amplification of reference gene primers within the assay. To quantify the absolute abundance of each unique TCRbeta CDR3 rearrangement, sequence reads were collapsed and filtered. For each sample, productive Simpson clonality was calculated by taking the square root of Simpson's diversity index across productive rearrangements. TCRdb took this table from immuneACCESS and kept in-frame rearrangements with V and J called. Such tables lack part of the clones; where checked against another copy, unresolved V genes explain under half of the gap, and the rest is unexplained. That table is the source of V, J and clone size, and D and trimming were worked out from the DNA. This sample has 120,000 or so clones in its table, and about 89% of those were observed once. The top ten hold roughly 30% of the sample.

The collaborating institutions used their own protocols to collect whole blood in K2EDTA tubes. For TCRbeta analysis, collaborator samples were shipped as frozen whole blood, as isolated PBMCs, or as DNA extracted from either sample type. The germline V gene supplies CDR1 SNHLY and CDR2 FYNNEI. From its cysteine to its phenylalanine, the CDR3 spans 15 amino acids. Solely the CDR3 DNA is kept, with 45 bases framed from the first base. V and J are truncated by 3 bases and 0 bases respectively, leaving an intervening sequence of 9 bases. Paper-wide results and their limitations: The quantity of clinical and demographic metadata differed by source and by participant and was supplied without curation.

Sequenced: peripheral blood. This clonotype was sampled from a woman in her 70s with acute or convalescent COVID-19. The chain links TRBV2 with TRBJ1-5, with no D gene named confidently. CDR3 region: CASSEEKNSNQPQHF. The DNA is as follows: TGTGCCAGCAGTGAGGAGAAGAATAGCAATCAGCCCCAGCATTTT. Here the CDR3 is joined to the reference TRBV2 and TRBJ1-5 genes, and the full variable domain is: EPEVTQTPSHQVTQMGQEVILRCVPISNHLYFYWYRQILGQKVEFLVSFYNNEISEKSEIFDDQFSVERPDGSNFTLKIRSTKLEDSAMYFCASSEEKNSNQPQHFGDGTRLSIL.